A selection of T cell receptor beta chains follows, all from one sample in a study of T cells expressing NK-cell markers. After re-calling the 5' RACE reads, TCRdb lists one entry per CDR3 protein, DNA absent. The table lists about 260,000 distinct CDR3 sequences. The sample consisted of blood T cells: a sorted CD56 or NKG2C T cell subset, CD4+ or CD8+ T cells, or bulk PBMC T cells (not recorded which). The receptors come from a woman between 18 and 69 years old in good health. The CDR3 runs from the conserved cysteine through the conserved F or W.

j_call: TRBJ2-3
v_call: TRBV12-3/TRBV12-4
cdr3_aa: CASSLGLAGVNTDTQYF

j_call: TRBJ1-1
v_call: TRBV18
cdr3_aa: CASSPQGAINTEAFF

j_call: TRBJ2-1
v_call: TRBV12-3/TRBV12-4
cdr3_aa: CASGLPRDNEQFF

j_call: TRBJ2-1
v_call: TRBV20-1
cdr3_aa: CSASPTTGWVDYNEQFF

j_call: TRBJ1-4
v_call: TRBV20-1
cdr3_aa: CSAAVSGGNEKLFF

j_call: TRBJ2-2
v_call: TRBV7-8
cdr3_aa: CASRTGTSGYEELFF

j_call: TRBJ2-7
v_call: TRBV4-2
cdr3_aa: CASSQEGYEQYF

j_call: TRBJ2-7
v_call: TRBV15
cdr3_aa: CATSRRDRSYEQYF

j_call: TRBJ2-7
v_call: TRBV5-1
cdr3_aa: CASSMGQGPSYEQYF

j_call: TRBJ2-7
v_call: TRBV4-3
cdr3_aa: CASSQLAGSAYEQYF

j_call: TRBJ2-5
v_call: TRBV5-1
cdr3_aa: CASSLEEETQYF

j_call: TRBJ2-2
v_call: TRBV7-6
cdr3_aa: CASSLFRAGELFF

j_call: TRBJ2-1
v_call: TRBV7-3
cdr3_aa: CASSITGQGYNEQFF

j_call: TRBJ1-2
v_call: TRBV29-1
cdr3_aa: CSASQGASYGYTF

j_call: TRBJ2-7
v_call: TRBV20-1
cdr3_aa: CSARDFSGSGYEQYF

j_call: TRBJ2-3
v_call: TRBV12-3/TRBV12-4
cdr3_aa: CATAAGLGTDTQYF

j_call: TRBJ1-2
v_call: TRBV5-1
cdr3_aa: CASSNGPREAYGYTF

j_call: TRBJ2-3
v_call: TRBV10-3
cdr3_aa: CAISESTSRDTQYF

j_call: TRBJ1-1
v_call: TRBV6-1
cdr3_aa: CASSEALGMNTEAFF

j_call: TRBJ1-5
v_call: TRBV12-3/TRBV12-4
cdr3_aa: CASTGEIIIGNQPQHF

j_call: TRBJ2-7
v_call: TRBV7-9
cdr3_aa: CASSEPSLRGPQQYF

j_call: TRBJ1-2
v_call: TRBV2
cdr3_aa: CASRGQGINYGYTF

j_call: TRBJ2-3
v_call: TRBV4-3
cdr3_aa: CASSQGPSGSDTQYF

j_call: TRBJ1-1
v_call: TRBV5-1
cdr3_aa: CASSYPGREAFF

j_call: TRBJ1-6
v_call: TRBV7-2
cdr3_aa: CASSSTGGLNSPLHF

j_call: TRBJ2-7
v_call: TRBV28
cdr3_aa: CASSLTGYEQYF

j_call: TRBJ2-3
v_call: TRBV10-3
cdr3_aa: CAISEPGWGSTDTQYF

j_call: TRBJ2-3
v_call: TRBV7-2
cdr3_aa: CASSPGYSTDTQYF

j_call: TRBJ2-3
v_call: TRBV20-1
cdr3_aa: CSPWGTSTDTQYF

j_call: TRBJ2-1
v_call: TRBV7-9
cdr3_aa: CASSFDSTLNEQFF

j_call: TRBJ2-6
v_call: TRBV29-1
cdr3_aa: CSIDSSSGANVLTF

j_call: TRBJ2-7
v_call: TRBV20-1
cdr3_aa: CSASHRTYEQYF

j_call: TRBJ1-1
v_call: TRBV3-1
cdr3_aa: CASSHTTGYTEAFF

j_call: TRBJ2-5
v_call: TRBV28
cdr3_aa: CASIGIPTLIGTQYF

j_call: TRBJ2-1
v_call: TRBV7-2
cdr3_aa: CASSLNGVPYNEQFF

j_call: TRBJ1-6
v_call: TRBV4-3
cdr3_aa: CASSQESGSYNSPLHF

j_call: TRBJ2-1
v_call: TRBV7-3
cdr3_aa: CASSPRTHNEQFF

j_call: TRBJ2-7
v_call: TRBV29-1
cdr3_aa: CSVGRGQGGGEQYF

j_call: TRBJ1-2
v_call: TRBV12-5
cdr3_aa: CASGLAGGYGYTF

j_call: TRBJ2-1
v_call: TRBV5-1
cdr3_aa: CASSLAPDPYNEQFF

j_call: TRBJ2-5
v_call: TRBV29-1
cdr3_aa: CSGAGVGETQYF

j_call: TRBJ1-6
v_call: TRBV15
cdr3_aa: CATSSQQYNSPLHF

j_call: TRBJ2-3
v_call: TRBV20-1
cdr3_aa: CSARVPGPDTQYF

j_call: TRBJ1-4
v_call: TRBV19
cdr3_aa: CASTSEGRTPADLEKLFF

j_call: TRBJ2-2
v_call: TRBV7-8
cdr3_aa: CASSLVLQGAAGELFF

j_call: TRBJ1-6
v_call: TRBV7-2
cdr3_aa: CASSLAPRAGDSPLHF

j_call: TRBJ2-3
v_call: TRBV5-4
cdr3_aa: CASSLAGNTDTQYF

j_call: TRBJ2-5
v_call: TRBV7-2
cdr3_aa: CASSLASRLDPRGGTQYF

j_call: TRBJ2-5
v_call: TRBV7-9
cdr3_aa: CASSRRQQETQYF

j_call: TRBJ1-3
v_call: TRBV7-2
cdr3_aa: CASSLAGPHSGNTIYF

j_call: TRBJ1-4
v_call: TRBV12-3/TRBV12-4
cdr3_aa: CASSFWEAATNEKLFF

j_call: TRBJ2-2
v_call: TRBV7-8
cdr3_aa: CASSLRAQDTGELFF